This T cell receptor (beta chain) was documented in a study of blood T cells in healthy people across ages. Germline values: CDR1 ENHRY, CDR2 SYGVKD. This CDR3 region has 12 residues. It was with a sample-barcoded 5' primer and a J-beta primer mix that a second PCR of roughly 6 to 12 cycles was run. TCRdb processed the 5' RACE reads anew with MiXCR; each CDR3 protein has one entry. The sample has 600,000 to 800,000 distinct CDR3 sequences, roughly 21% seen once; the top ten hold approximately 3.6%. Researchers collected approximately 9.9 milliliters of peripheral blood from every single donor. Sample: blood. The chain is built from TRBV10-3 and TRBJ2-1; D is uncertain. The J call is doubtful: the DNA matches TRBJ2-5 better. The source of this sequence is an older man in good health. CDR3 amino acids: CAISELAETQYF. CDR3 nucleotides: TGTGCCATCAGTGAATTAGCTGAGACCCAGTACTTC.